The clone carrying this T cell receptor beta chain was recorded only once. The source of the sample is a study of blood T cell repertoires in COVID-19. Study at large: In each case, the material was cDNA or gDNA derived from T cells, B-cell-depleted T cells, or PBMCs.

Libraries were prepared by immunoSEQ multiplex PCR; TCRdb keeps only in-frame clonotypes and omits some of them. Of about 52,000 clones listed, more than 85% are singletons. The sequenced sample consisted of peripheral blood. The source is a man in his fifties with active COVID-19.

In DNA form, the CDR3 reads TGCAGCGTTACCCCGGGAGCGTCTAACACTGAAGCTTTCTTT. This translates into CSVTPGASNTEAFF. J is TRBJ1-1 and V is TRBV29-1; D gene unclear. The CDR3 extends over 14 amino acids. Germline V lookup: CDR1 SQVTM, CDR2 ANQGSEA. V lost 5 bases and J 2 bases, leaving 15 bases between the germline ends.